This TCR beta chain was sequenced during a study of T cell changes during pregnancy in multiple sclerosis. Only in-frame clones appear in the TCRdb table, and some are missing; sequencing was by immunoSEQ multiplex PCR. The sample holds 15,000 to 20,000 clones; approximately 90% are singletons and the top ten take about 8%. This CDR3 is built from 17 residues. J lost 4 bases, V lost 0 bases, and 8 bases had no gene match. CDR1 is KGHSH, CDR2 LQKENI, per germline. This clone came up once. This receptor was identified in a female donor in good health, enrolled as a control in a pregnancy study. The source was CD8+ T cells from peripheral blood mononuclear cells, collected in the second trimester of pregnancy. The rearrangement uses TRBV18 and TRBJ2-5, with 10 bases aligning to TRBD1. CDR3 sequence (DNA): TGTGCCAGCTCACCACCGACAGGGGGCGAATGGGGAGAGACCCAGTACTTC. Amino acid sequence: CASSPPTGGEWGETQYF.